This TCR beta chain was observed in a study of blood T cells in healthy people across ages. Next came a second PCR, run for roughly 7 to 12 cycles, which used a sample-barcoded 5' primer along with a J-beta primer mix. TCRdb re-analysed the 5' RACE reads in MiXCR, keeping a single row per CDR3 protein. The sample yields fewer than 600,000 distinct CDR3 sequences, about 29% seen once. Study-level findings and limits: Unknown CMV status may confound age-related changes in expanded clones. Since the PBMCs were unsorted, naive and antigen-experienced cells could not be conclusively compared.

The CDR3 is made up of 11 amino acids. CDR1 and CDR2 (germline): MNHEY, SVGEGT. A remark on this clonotype: The antigen is unknown.

This same sample was also taken into another study, of T cells of mothers and their children. From that paper: Using around 1.5 ug per 15 ul, all extracted RNA underwent cDNA synthesis.

The sample consisted of blood. The V and J genes are TRBV6-2 or TRBV6-3 and TRBJ2-5; D may be TRBD2 (5 bases). The J call is uncertain, as TRBJ2-7 better fits the DNA end. This TCR was sampled from a boy aged 2-9 years in good health. The CDR3 here is CASSRRGEQYF. In nucleotides, the CDR3 is TGTGCCAGCTCCCGACGGGGCGAGCAGTACTTC.